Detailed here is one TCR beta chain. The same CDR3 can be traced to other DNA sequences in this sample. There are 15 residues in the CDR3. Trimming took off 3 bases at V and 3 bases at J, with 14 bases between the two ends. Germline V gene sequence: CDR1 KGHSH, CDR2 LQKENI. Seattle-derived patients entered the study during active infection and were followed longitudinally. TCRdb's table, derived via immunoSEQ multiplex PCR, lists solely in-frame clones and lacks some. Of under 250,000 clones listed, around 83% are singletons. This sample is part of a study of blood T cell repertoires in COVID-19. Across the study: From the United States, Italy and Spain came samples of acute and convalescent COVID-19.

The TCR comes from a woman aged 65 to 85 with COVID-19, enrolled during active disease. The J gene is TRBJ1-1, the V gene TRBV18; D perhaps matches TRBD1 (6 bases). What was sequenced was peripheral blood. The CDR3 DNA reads TGTGCCAGCTCACCCCGGGGGGGCATGGACACTGAAGCTTTCTTT. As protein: CASSPRGGMDTEAFF. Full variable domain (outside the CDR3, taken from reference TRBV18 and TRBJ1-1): NAGVMQNPRHLVRRRGQEARLRCSPMKGHSHVYWYRQLPEEGLKFMVYLQKENIIDESGMPKERFSAEFPKEGPSILRIQQVVRGDSAAYFCASSPRGGMDTEAFFGQGTRLTVV.